The 20 T cell receptor beta chains below all came from one sample that was sequenced in a study of CD8+ T cells in alopecia areata. Treatment reported: oral pan-JAK inhibitor, 5-10 mg twice daily. Investigators isolated RNA and reverse transcribed it into cDNA to act as the sequencing template. The assay was immunoSEQ multiplex PCR, and TCRdb's table has in-frame clones only and misses some. The sample lists approximately 180,000 clones, approximately 53% occurring once. The sample consisted of CD8+ T cells sorted from blood, taken at week 24, from a patient treated with tofacitinib. The receptors were gathered from a human donor with alopecia areata.

The chain is built from TRBV6-6 and TRBJ2-3; the D call may be TRBD1 or TRBD2 (6 bases each). Germline V CDR1 and CDR2: MNHNY, SVGAGI (reference sequence). Trimming stripped 7 bases from V and 5 bases from J, with 16 bases between. The CDR3 has 14 amino acids. In DNA form, the CDR3 reads TGTGCCAGCACCCCCGGGGGACATGGAGATACGCAGTATTTT. Protein sequence: CASTPGGHGDTQYF.

V gene TRBV28 combines with J gene TRBJ1-2; D perhaps matches TRBD1 (5 bases). This CDR3 is 16 amino acids long. V was trimmed by 7 bases and J by 6 bases, leaving 24 bases between them. Germline V gives CDR1 MDHEN, CDR2 SYDVKM. CDR3 bases: TGTGCCAGCACCCAGGAGGGTGCAGGGATGGGGCATGGCTACACCTTC. Residues: CASTQEGAGMGHGYTF.

This chain joins TRBV2 and TRBJ1-2, with D unclear. Looked up from germline, CDR1 is SNHLY and CDR2 is FYNNEI. The germline V and J ends were trimmed by 2 bases and 4 bases, with 11 bases remaining between them. The length of the CDR3 is 14 residues. DNA for the CDR3: TGTGCCAGCAGTGAACCCGGGCGGGTCTATGGCTACACCTTC. Protein sequence: CASSEPGRVYGYTF.

This clone was detected a few times. This chain links TRBV30 with TRBJ2-1, with a possible D match to TRBD1 (6 bases). This CDR3 contains 14 residues. Germline assignment: CDR1 GTSNPN and CDR2 SVGIG (reference sequence). Deletions cut 5 bases from V and 1 base from J, with 12 bases between. CDR3 bases: TGTGCCTGGGCAACAGGGAGTTCCTACAATGAGCAGTTCTTC. As protein: CAWATGSSYNEQFF.

The sample holds a few counts of this clone. V usage is TRBV9 and J usage is TRBJ2-3, with TRBD2 identical over 9 bases. Germline CDR1 is SGDLS and CDR2 is YYNGEE. The length of the CDR3 is 16 residues. The V and J ends lost 2 bases and 0 bases, in that order; junction bases with no gene match: 4. The CDR3 protein is CASSVRLAESTDTQYF. DNA of the CDR3: TGTGCCAGCAGCGTGCGACTAGCGGAGAGCACAGATACGCAGTATTTT.

The rearrangement joins TRBV19 to TRBJ2-7; 10 bases are shared with TRBD2. After removal of 3 bases from V and 0 bases from J, the junction contained 11 bases not matched to a gene. The CDR3 is made up of 18 amino acids. From germline, CDR1 is LNHDA and CDR2 SQIVND (reference sequence). CDR3 loop: CASSIFGLAGDSSYEQYF. CDR3 in DNA: TGTGCCAGTAGTATTTTTGGCCTAGCGGGGGATTCCTCCTACGAGCAGTACTTC.

The chain recombines TRBV30 with TRBJ2-1; unclear D gene. The V gene lost 3 bases and the J gene lost 8 bases, with 11 bases spanning the gap. Per germline, CDR1 GTSNPN and CDR2 SVGIG (reference sequence). This CDR3 has 12 residues. The CDR3 DNA is TGTGCCTGGAGCCCCAGTGCCGATGAGCAGTTCTTC. This gives the protein CAWSPSADEQFF.

V usage is TRBV7-9 and J usage is TRBJ1-1; perhaps TRBD1 as D (6 bases). Germline assignment: CDR1 SEHNR and CDR2 FQNEAQ (reference sequence). The CDR3 contains 13 residues. The germline V and J ends were trimmed by 1 base and 7 bases, with 10 bases remaining between them. CDR3 sequence (DNA): TGTGCCAGCAGCTTAGGGGGGGCAGATGAAGCTTTCTTT. Protein product: CASSLGGADEAFF.

This clone was detected a few times. The chain recombines TRBV2 with TRBJ2-7; TRBD1 matches 7 bases. The germline V gene encodes CDR1 SNHLY and CDR2 FYNNEI. V was pared by 4 bases and J by 2 bases, with 8 bases of the junction left unmatched. The length of the CDR3 is 15 residues. CDR3 region: CASSGGQGDAYEQYF. In nucleotides, the CDR3 is TGTGCCAGCAGTGGAGGGCAGGGGGACGCCTACGAGCAGTACTTC.

Only a few counts were recorded for this clone. The chain links TRBV29-1 to TRBJ2-7; D remains ambiguous. Looked up from germline, CDR1 is SQVTM and CDR2 is ANQGSEA. The V end was cut by 7 bases, the J end by 0 bases, with 10 bases between. The CDR3 has 12 amino acids. CDR3: CSADVGSYEQYF. CDR3 coding DNA: TGCAGCGCAGACGTGGGCTCCTACGAGCAGTACTTC.

V is TRBV7-7 and J is TRBJ2-1; the D gene is possibly TRBD1 (5 bases). In germline, CDR1 is SSHAT, CDR2 FNYEAQ (reference sequence). V lost 1 base, J lost 6 bases, and 13 bases lay in between. The CDR3 is 15 residues long. The CDR3 protein is CASSLGLARANEQFF. Written as DNA, the CDR3 is TGTGCCAGCAGCTTAGGTCTTGCCAGGGCCAATGAGCAGTTCTTC.

The V gene is TRBV9, the J gene TRBJ2-3, with 11 bases identical to TRBD2. V was clipped by 0 bases and J by 1 base; unmatched bases: 7. Looked up from germline, CDR1 is SGDLS and CDR2 is YYNGEE. The CDR3 spans 18 residues. The CDR3 region has the DNA TGTGCCAGCAGCGTAGAAGTAGCGGGGGGGCGCGGCACAGATACGCAGTATTTT. It yields the protein CASSVEVAGGRGTDTQYF.

There are a few counts of this clone. J is TRBJ2-1 and V is TRBV14, with D possibly TRBD2 on 6 matching bases. Between the trimmed V and J ends, which lost 2 bases and 4 bases, there was a span of 12 bases. The CDR3 has 15 residues. Germline V gene lookup returns CDR1 SGHDN and CDR2 FVKESK. In DNA form, the CDR3 reads TGTGCCAGCAGCCAAAAGGGACTTCGGTACAATGAGCAGTTCTTC. This translates into CASSQKGLRYNEQFF.

The gene calls are TRBV27 and TRBJ2-1; possibly TRBD2 for D (6 bases). Trimming took 2 bases from V and 12 from J, leaving 14 bases between them. The CDR3 runs to 13 residues. Germline lookup yields CDR1 MNHEY and CDR2 SMNVEV (reference sequence). Here the CDR3 reads CASSLGQGAGQFF. CDR3 DNA: TGTGCCAGCAGTTTAGGGCAGGGAGCGGGGCAGTTCTTC.

The genes are TRBV7-6 and TRBJ2-1, with D perhaps matching TRBD1 or TRBD2 (5 bases each). Germline loops: CDR1 SGHVS, CDR2 FNYEAQ. The germline V and J ends were trimmed by 5 bases and 2 bases, with 19 bases remaining between them. CDR3 length equals 17 residues. The CDR3 DNA is TGTGCCAGCAGCCCCGGGACCAAATCAACACCCTACAATGAGCAGTTCTTC. Protein product: CASSPGTKSTPYNEQFF. The full variable domain, rest sourced from reference TRBV7-6 and TRBJ2-1, is GAGVSQSPRYKVTKRGQDVALRCDPISGHVSLYWYRQALGQGPEFLTYFNYEAQQDKSGLPNDRFSAERPEGSISTLTIQRTEQRDSAMYRCASSPGTKSTPYNEQFFGPGTRLTVL.

This clone turned up a few times. V is TRBV14 and J is TRBJ2-2, with a possible D match to TRBD1 (7 bases). V was clipped by 0 bases and J by 0 bases, with 14 bases between them. This CDR3 contains 18 residues. The germline V gene encodes CDR1 SGHDN and CDR2 FVKESK. The CDR3 is CASSQDHRGLANTGELFF. For the CDR3, the DNA is TGTGCCAGCAGCCAAGACCACAGGGGACTCGCGAACACCGGGGAGCTGTTTTTT. Full variable domain (missing parts from reference TRBV14 and TRBJ2-2): EAGVTQFPSHSVIEKGQTVTLRCDPISGHDNLYWYRRVMGKEIKFLLHFVKESKQDESGMPNNRFLAERTGGTYSTLKVQPAELEDSGVYFCASSQDHRGLANTGELFFGEGSRLTVL.

V gene TRBV5-6 combines with J gene TRBJ2-7; D possibly matches TRBD1 or TRBD2 (5 bases each). The V and J ends lost 3 bases and 3 bases respectively, with 13 bases between them. The CDR3 is 14 residues long. Germline V CDR1 and CDR2: SGHDT, YYEEEE. The CDR3 DNA reads as TGTGCCAGCAGCTGGGACCGGGACGGCTACGAGCAGTACTTC. Amino acids: CASSWDRDGYEQYF.

In the case of this clone: Other DNA sequences in this specimen translate into the identical CDR3. The genes are TRBV30 and TRBJ1-1, with D hard to call. CDR3 length equals 14 residues. The V gene lost 0 bases and the J gene lost 1 base, with 9 bases spanning the gap. Germline V gene sequence: CDR1 GTSNPN, CDR2 SVGIG (reference sequence). CDR3 coding DNA: TGTGCCTGGAGTGTACTGGGCAGGAACACTGAAGCTTTCTTT. Its translation is CAWSVLGRNTEAFF.

The V call is TRBV11-2, the J call TRBJ1-2; D remains ambiguous. CDR3 length: 14 amino acids. V lost 1 base and J 6 bases, leaving 12 bases between the germline ends. In germline, CDR1 is SGHAT, CDR2 FQNNGV. This CDR3 reads CASSLAGMSHGYTF. The DNA for the CDR3 is TGTGCCAGCAGCTTAGCCGGCATGAGTCATGGCTACACCTTC.

V gene TRBV29-1 combines with J gene TRBJ2-2; 9 positions match TRBD1. The CDR3 contains 16 residues. Germline V lookup: CDR1 SQVTM, CDR2 ANQGSEA. V lost 6 bases and J lost 4; bases outside the gene matches: 12. The CDR3 DNA reads TGCAGCGTATACGAACCGGGACAGGGTGGCACCGGGGAGCTGTTTTTT. It encodes CSVYEPGQGGTGELFF.